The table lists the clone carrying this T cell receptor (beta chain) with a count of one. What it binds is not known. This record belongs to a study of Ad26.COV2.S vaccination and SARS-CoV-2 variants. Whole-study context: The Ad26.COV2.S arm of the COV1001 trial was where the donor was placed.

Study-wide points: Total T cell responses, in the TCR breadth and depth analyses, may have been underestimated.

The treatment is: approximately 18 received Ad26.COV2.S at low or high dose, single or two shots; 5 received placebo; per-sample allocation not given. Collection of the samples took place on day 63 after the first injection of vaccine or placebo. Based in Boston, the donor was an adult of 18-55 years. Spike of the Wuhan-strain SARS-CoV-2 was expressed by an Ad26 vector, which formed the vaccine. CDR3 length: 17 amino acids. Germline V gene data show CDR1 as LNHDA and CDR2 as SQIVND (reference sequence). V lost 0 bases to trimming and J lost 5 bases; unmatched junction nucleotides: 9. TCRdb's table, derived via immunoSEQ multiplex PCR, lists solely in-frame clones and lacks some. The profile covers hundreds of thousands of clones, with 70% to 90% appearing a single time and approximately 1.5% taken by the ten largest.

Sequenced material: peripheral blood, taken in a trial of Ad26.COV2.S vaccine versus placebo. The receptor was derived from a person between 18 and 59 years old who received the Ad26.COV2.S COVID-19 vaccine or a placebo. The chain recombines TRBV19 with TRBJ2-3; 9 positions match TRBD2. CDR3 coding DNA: TGTGCCAGTAGTATAGATATACGCGGGAGGGGGCGAGATACGCAGTATTTT. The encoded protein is CASSIDIRGRGRDTQYF.